This T cell receptor beta chain derives from a study of T-cell memory formation after mild COVID-19 (dated by TCRdb to 2020 to 2023). Looking at the study overall: Most TCR sequence clusters were specific to one of the two donors. The cohort was made up of two young adult volunteers, one female and one male, who were previously healthy. In a couple of donors, T-cell clones that expanded and contracted after mild COVID-19 were followed by sequencing TCRalpha and TCRbeta repertoires longitudinally.

Broader findings and caveats from the paper: Only a couple of mild cases were covered by the study, and larger cohorts that include severe cases with pre-infection samples were considered necessary. Contracting CD4+ clones were found mainly in CM and EM memory subsets, while CD8+ clones were enriched in EMRA. The detection of some responding clones in pre-infection memory suggests that pre-existing cross-reactive memory T cells joined the SARS-CoV-2 response. SARS-CoV-2 specificity was not confirmed for the second-wave clones peaking on day 37. Balanced CD4/CD8 phenotypes were observed for clones contracting from day 15 to 85, whereas a bias towards CD4+ was observed for a second wave of clones expanding from day 15 to 37.

Ficoll-Paque density gradient centrifugation was used to isolate PBMCs. Sequenced on an Illumina NovaSeq 6000. cDNA libraries for TCRalpha and TCRbeta were prepared by 5'RACE using constant-segment primers, with sample barcodes and unique molecular identifiers added. Trizol reagent was used to extract RNA from every sample. Libraries were amplified in two PCR steps, with a second sample barcode and Illumina TruSeq adapters added in the second step. Sequencing of libraries was performed on an Illumina NovaSeq with 2 x 150 bp paired-end reads. As for the authors' bioinformatics: With migec v1.2.7, reads were demultiplexed and then collapsed into UMI-guided consensus sequences. Using mixcr v2.1.11, UMI consensuses were aligned to TRA and TRB V and J templates and then assembled into clonotypes. Expanded or contracted clonotypes were those called significant by both edgeR and NoisET, with noise models trained on biological replicates. For edgeR calls, a false discovery rate-adjusted p below 0.01 and a log2 fold-change threshold of 1 were applied. PCA with hierarchical clustering of max-normalized trajectories of the 1000 most abundant clonotypes was used as exploratory dynamics analysis. Separately sequenced CD4+ and CD8+ repertoires were used to assign a CD4 or CD8 phenotype to each responding clone. TCRdb reanalyzed the raw reads on its own, using fastp at Q25 for trimming and MiXCR for clone calling, and kept in-frame beta chains. Rows merge per CDR3 protein into single entries with the most common DNA and genes. What appears here as the V and J calls and clone size reflects TCRdb's work, not the paper's. The sample contains about 190,000 distinct CDR3 sequences, approximately 30% of them found a single time. The ten largest clones take up roughly an eighth of the sample.

This clonotype came up a few times. What antigen it recognizes has not been identified. Base quality data are lacking; no much larger clone is found one base away. CDR1 and CDR2 are read off the germline V gene (reference sequence) as DFQATT and SNEGSKA. Cut back by 0 bases and 12 bases, the V and J ends lie 11 bases apart. There are 11 amino acids in the CDR3, from cysteine to phenylalanine inclusive. The kept DNA is CDR3 alone, 33 bases in frame from the first base. This TCR was recovered from an adult woman who had mild COVID-19 (a few samples of this study predate the infection). The sample titles of this study are shuffled in the database, so cell type and time point are left out; the donor was told from shared clones. Material: PBMCs or a T cell subset sorted from them (not recorded which). Recombination connected TRBV20-1 to TRBJ2-5; the D segment is perhaps TRBD1 or TRBD2, each sharing 5 matched bases. In nucleotides, the sequence is TGCAGTGCTAGAGATTGGGACGGCAAGTACTTC. Its coded protein is CSARDWDGKYF.